The clone carrying this T cell receptor beta chain came up many times. Its antigen remains unidentified. The record originates from a study of CD8 T cells in ankylosing spondylitis. As the method for making TCR beta libraries, quantitative 5'-RACE with molecular barcodes was used. TCRdb analysed the 5' RACE reads with MiXCR anew, one entry per CDR3 protein. The sample includes hundreds of thousands of distinct CDR3 sequences, roughly 12% of them seen just once. Germline CDR1 reads SGHTA; CDR2 reads FQGNSA. This CDR3 is 15 amino acids long. Trimming stripped 3 bases from V and 2 bases from J, with 14 bases between. Whole-study results and caveats: Past studies reported some motif variants in reactive arthritis synovial fluid and blood. Researchers report that disease-linked clones proved CD8+ and relatively rare in peripheral blood. Disease-linked clones reportedly concentrated significantly in matched ankylosing spondylitis synovial fluid. Several highly homologous variants made up a TCR beta motif, and this motif appeared characteristic of ankylosing spondylitis blood.

The chain carries TRBV7-2 and TRBJ2-7, with D unresolved. The sequenced material came from blood, either unsorted or a sorted T cell fraction (not recorded which). The sequence was collected from a male donor with ankylosing spondylitis. CDR3 nucleotides: TGTGCCAGCAGCTTCGGGCTAACCCCTACCTACGAGCAGTACTTC. Translation gives CASSFGLTPTYEQYF.